The entry below gives a single T cell receptor delta chain sequence along with its context. This clone was found a few times. No cognate antigen has been identified for it. Base qualities are not provided; no much larger clone lies one nucleotide away. Thymic samples were depleted of alphabeta T cells, then CD3+ TCRVdelta1+ TCRVdelta2- thymocytes were FACS-sorted. The purity of the sorted Vdelta1+ thymocytes was between roughly 98% and 99.6%. Thymic specimens came from fewer than 10 paediatric patients undergoing corrective cardiac surgery, aged from roughly 5 days to 15 months. Thymic tissue was dispersed and mononuclear cells isolated on a Histopaque-1077 density gradient. For staining, the antibodies used were anti-TCRVdelta1 clone TS8.2, anti-TCRVdelta2 clone B6, anti-CD3 clone HIT3a and anti-TCRalphabeta clone IP26. RNA extraction was performed with the RNeasy mini kit, and reverse transcription was done with Superscript III. CDR3 amplicons were generated by multiplex PCR with pooled V-gene forward primers and a constant-region reverse primer carrying Illumina adaptor overhangs. After gel purification, the amplicons were indexed with Nextera index primers during eight to nine additional PCR cycles and then purified using AMPure XP beads. Sequencing of libraries was performed on an Illumina MiSeq using paired-end 250 bp reads, dual indexing and a roughly 22% PhiX spike-in. The authors' pipeline ran thus. FastQC was used to check read quality, and ea-utils fastq-join was used to merge TRG read pairs. Annotation of sequences was performed with IMGT/HighV-QUEST, only productive sequences with unambiguous V-gene assignment were retained, and clonotypes were defined by identical CDR3 sequence. For downstream analysis, VDJtools 1.1.1, tcR 2.2.3, Treemap and vegan Shannon diversity in R 3.4.4 were used. TCRdb called clones anew from the public reads via CATT; matching DNA rows were later pooled. The V and J calls follow TCRdb's processing rather than the paper's. The sample table shows more than 45,000 delta-chain clones, and more than 13% are seen once. Of the sample, about 0.4% is held by the ten largest clones.

The data are from a study of Vδ1+ human thymocytes (dated by TCRdb to 2017 to 2018). About the study as a whole: mRNA-level TRG and TRD CDR3 repertoires of highly purified Vdelta1+ thymocytes from young children were characterised as a data resource. The multiplex-based CDR3 amplicon strategy had previously been validated against 5'RACE-based CDR3 amplicon generation methods.

What the study reported, not specific to this receptor: In contrast to oligoclonal peripheral blood repertoires, thymic TRG and TRD repertoires appeared to be highly polyclonal with Gaussian CDR3 length distributions. Although sort purity was high, roughly 20% of thymic TRD sequences were Vdelta2 (with a few Vdelta3), in contrast to the peripheral blood Vdelta1+ controls. Donors shared many TRG clonotypes (up to about 7x10^3), but TRD repertoires were essentially private, with at most 120 shared. The use of highly purified populations and single-cell validation was advised by the authors, since misinterpretation of bulk repertoire data could be caused by unexpected Vdelta2 sequences. No clustering by age or sex was observed, so analyses did not stratify donors by these variables.

The V end gives up 0 bases and the J end 0 bases, leaving 17 bases in the junction not matched to a gene. From the cysteine through the phenylalanine, the CDR3 covers 21 amino acids. The only DNA kept is the CDR3, 63 bases in frame from the first base. From the germline V gene, CDR1 is TSWWSYY and CDR2 is QGS. The chain uses TRDV1 and TRDJ1; 9 nucleotides in the junction match TRDD3. This clonotype was obtained from a girl less than two years old who had congenital heart surgery. Sequenced: Vdelta1+ gamma-delta thymocytes from the thymus. Per the publication, the cell subset or site label means: FACS-sorted CD3+ TCRalphabeta- TCRVdelta1+ TCRVdelta2- thymocytes. The CDR3 protein: CALGELDAHLGDPGYTDKLIF. The DNA sequence follows: TGTGCTCTTGGGGAACTTGACGCCCACCTGGGGGATCCCGGGTACACCGATAAACTCATCTTT.